A selection of T cell receptor beta chains follows, all from one sample in a study of shared clonotypes between healthy human individuals. Generated by immunoSEQ multiplex PCR, the TCRdb table keeps only in-frame clones and is missing some. The sample lists around 700,000 clones, about 90% occurring once. Sequencing used naive CD8+ T cells sorted from blood. The source of these receptors is a man under 40 in good health. The CDR3 runs from the conserved cysteine through the conserved F or W. A D gene is named only where the DNA matches it firmly.

j_call | v_call | d_call | cdr3_aa
TRBJ2-3 | TRBV11-2 | . | CASSLLAGTRDDTDTQYF
TRBJ2-1 | TRBV27 | . | CASSFIARNEQFF
TRBJ2-1 | TRBV7-8 | TRBD2 | CASSLRGAGGAYNEQFF
TRBJ1-4 | TRBV7-6 | TRBD1 | CASSLSGGGEKLFF
TRBJ2-5 | TRBV7-9 | . | CASSLPEGQETQYF
TRBJ2-1 | TRBV14 | . | CASSQVLFWNEQFF
TRBJ2-7 | TRBV6-1 | . | CASNTATSSYEQYF
TRBJ1-4 | TRBV11-2 | . | CASSPGHQGRNEKLFF
TRBJ2-3 | TRBV13 | TRBD2 | CASSQGLAGGNTDTQYF
TRBJ2-1 | TRBV27 | . | CASSPYRAGEQFF
TRBJ2-1 | TRBV2 | . | CASSRYSMDFSYNEQFF
TRBJ2-5 | TRBV27 | . | CASSLLGEDETQYF
TRBJ2-7 | TRBV28 | . | CASSQMYEQYF
TRBJ1-1 | TRBV9 | . | CASSVGAGTEAFF
TRBJ1-1 | TRBV28 | TRBD1 | CASSRDRMNTEAFF